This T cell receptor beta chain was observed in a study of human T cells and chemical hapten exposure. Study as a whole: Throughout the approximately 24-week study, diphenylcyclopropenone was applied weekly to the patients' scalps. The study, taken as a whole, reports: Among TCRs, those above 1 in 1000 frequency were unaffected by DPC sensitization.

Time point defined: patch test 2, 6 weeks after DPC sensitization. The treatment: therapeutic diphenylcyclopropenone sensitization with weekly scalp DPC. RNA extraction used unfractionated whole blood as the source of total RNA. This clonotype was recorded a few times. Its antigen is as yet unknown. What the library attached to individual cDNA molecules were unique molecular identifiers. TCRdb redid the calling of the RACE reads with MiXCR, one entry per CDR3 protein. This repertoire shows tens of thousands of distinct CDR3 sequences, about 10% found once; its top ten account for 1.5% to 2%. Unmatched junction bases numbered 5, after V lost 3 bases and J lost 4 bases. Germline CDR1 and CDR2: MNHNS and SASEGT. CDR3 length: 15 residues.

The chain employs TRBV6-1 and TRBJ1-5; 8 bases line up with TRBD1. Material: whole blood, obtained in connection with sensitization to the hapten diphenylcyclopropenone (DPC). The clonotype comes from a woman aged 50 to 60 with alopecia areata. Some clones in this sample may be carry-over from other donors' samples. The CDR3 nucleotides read TGTGCCAGCAGTGAGGCAAGGACAGGGAATCAGCCCCAGCATTTT. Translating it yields CASSEARTGNQPQHF.